The 12 T cell receptor beta chains below all came from one sample that was sequenced in a study of OX40 agonist ivuxolimab in advanced cancers. Using immunoSEQ multiplex PCR, the repertoire was profiled, and TCRdb retains in-frame clones only, with some absent. The top ten hold about 0.83% of the sample, which has approximately 66,000 clones, 85% seen once. The material sequenced was CD4+ or CD8+ T cells sorted from blood, taken in a trial of the OX40 agonist ivuxolimab. These receptors were taken from an adult with an advanced solid tumor such as melanoma, head and neck, liver or kidney cancer.

The chain recombines TRBV11-2 with TRBJ1-1, with 7 nucleotides matching TRBD1. Germline CDR1 is SGHAT and CDR2 is FQNNGV. This CDR3 has 19 amino acids. J lost 0 bases, V lost 4 bases, and 17 bases had no gene match. CDR3 in amino acids: CASSSKLTGLGSLNTEAFF. CDR3 bases: TGTGCCAGCAGCTCAAAGTTGACAGGGTTGGGGTCCTTGAACACTGAAGCTTTCTTT. Filled out from reference TRBV11-2 and TRBJ1-1, the complete variable domain reads EAGVAQSPRYKIIEKRQSVAFWCNPISGHATLYWYQQILGQGPKLLIQFQNNGVVDDSQLPKDRFSAERLKGVDSTLKIQPAKLEDSAVYLCASSSKLTGLGSLNTEAFFGQGTRLTVV.

This clone was observed a handful of times. The chain employs TRBV4-3 and TRBJ2-2, with D unresolved. Germline-derived CDR1 and CDR2 are LGHNA and YSLEER. This CDR3 is built from 16 residues. The germline V and J ends were trimmed by 2 bases and 7 bases, with 17 bases remaining between them. The CDR3 loop is CASSQNRIVEFGELFF. For the CDR3, the DNA is TGCGCCAGCAGCCAAAACAGAATCGTGGAATTCGGGGAGCTGTTTTTT.

The chain links TRBV11-2 to TRBJ2-1, with a tentative D call TRBD1 (5 bases). Germline loops: CDR1 SGHAT, CDR2 FQNNGV. Trimming stripped 7 bases from V and 0 bases from J, with 22 bases between. The CDR3 is 18 amino acids. CDR3 in amino acids: CASTSGPPWGISYNEQFF. CDR3 DNA: TGTGCCAGCACCTCAGGCCCCCCATGGGGCATCTCCTACAATGAGCAGTTCTTC.

The chain is built from TRBV6-1 and TRBJ1-6; weak D call: TRBD1 (6 bases). V gave up 1 base and J gave up 6 bases, with 16 bases separating them. The CDR3 runs 17 residues. Looked up from germline, CDR1 is MNHNS and CDR2 is SASEGT. This chain's CDR3 is CASSEDMRGVANSPLHF. CDR3 coding DNA: TGTGCCAGCAGTGAAGATATGAGGGGGGTCGCTAATTCACCCCTCCACTTT.

This chain connects TRBV2 to TRBJ1-5; D is ambiguous. Trimming stripped 8 bases from V and 0 bases from J, with 11 bases between. CDR3 size: 14 residues. Germline V CDR1 and CDR2: SNHLY, FYNNEI. The CDR3 DNA follows: TGTGCCAGCTCCGCGGTGGATAGCAATCAGCCCCAGCATTTT. It encodes CASSAVDSNQPQHF.

This clone was seen a single time. V gene TRBV15 combines with J gene TRBJ1-1; the match to TRBD1 covers 9 bases. This CDR3 is 17 amino acids long. The V gene's germline CDR1 is LNHNV and CDR2 YYDKDF (reference sequence). J gave up 0 bases and V 3 bases, and 8 bases lay outside the gene matches. CDR3 protein: CATSRRGQGTLNTEAFF. The CDR3 nucleotides are TGTGCCACCAGCAGGAGAGGACAGGGGACTCTGAACACTGAAGCTTTCTTT.

The chain employs TRBV7-6 and TRBJ2-3; the match to TRBD2 covers 12 bases. This CDR3 is 20 amino acids long. Germline loops: CDR1 SGHVS, CDR2 FNYEAQ. V lost 0 bases and J lost 4; bases outside the gene matches: 14. CDR3 loop: CASSLALGVGLAGIADTQYF. DNA for the CDR3: TGTGCCAGCAGCTTAGCGCTCGGGGTAGGACTAGCGGGGATCGCAGATACGCAGTATTTT.

This clone was counted once. The chain has TRBV10-3 and TRBJ2-5, with 12 bases matching TRBD2. Looked up from germline, CDR1 is ENHRY and CDR2 is SYGVKD. V shed 3 bases, J shed 4 bases, and the junction held 12 bases outside the gene matches. The CDR3 loop spans 18 amino acids. CDR3 protein: CAISDPLAGGHGRETQYF. The CDR3 coding sequence is TGTGCCATCAGTGACCCACTAGCGGGGGGCCATGGGCGAGAGACCCAGTACTTC.

This clone was counted a few times. The chain uses TRBV11-1 and TRBJ1-5, with 10 bases identical to TRBD1. CDR3 size: 15 residues. CDR1 and CDR2 (germline): SGHAT, FQDESV (reference sequence). J was trimmed by 6 bases and V by 4 bases; bases with no gene match: 6. The CDR3 DNA reads as TGTGCCAGCAGCTCCGGGACAGGGGATAGTCAGCCCCAGCATTTT. Amino acids: CASSSGTGDSQPQHF.

The chain couples TRBV4-1 to TRBJ1-2; 7 nucleotides align to TRBD1. In germline, CDR1 is MGHRA, CDR2 YSYEKL. This CDR3 is 17 amino acids long. Trimming at V came to 2 bases and at J to 2 bases, leaving 11 bases not matched to a gene. In DNA, the CDR3 is TGCGCCAGCAGCCAACAACAACGTAGGGACAGCAACTATGGCTACACCTTC. Residues: CASSQQQRRDSNYGYTF.

The chain recombines TRBV28 with TRBJ2-1, with 8 bases fitting TRBD2. The CDR3 extends over 16 amino acids. With V trimmed by 6 bases and J by 0 bases, 7 bases remained unmatched. Germline loops: CDR1 MDHEN, CDR2 SYDVKM. The CDR3 loop is CASSTRGALSYNEQFF. CDR3 bases: TGTGCCAGCAGCACGCGGGGGGCCCTCTCCTACAATGAGCAGTTCTTC.

The chain uses TRBV19 and TRBJ1-5; TRBD1 might be the D (5 bases). Germline CDR1 is LNHDA and CDR2 is SQIVND (reference sequence). V was pared by 5 bases and J by 2 bases, with 10 bases between. This CDR3 has 14 residues. The CDR3 region has the DNA TGTGCCAGTAGTCGCCGGGACGGCAATCAGCCCCAGCATTTT. Translated, it gives CASSRRDGNQPQHF.